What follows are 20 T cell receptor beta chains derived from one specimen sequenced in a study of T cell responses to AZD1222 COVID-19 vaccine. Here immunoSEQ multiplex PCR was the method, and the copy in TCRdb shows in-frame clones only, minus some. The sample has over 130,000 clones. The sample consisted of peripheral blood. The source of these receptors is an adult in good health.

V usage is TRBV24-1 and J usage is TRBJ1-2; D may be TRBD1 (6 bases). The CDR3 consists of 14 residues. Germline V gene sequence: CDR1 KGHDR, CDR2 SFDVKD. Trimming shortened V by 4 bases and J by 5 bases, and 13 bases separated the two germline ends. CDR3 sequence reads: CATSDSGHSYGYTF. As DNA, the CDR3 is TGTGCCACCAGTGACTCGGGACACAGTTATGGCTACACCTTC.

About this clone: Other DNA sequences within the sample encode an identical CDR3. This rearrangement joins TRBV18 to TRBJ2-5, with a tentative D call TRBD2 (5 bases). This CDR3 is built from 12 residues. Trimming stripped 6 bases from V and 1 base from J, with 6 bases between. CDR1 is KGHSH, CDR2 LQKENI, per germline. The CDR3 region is CASSGLQETQYF. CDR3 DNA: TGTGCCAGCTCTGGACTCCAAGAGACCCAGTACTTC.

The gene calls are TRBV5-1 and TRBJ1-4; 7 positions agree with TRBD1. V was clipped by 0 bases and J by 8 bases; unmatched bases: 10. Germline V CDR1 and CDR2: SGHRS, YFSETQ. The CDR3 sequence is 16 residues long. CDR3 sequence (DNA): TGCGCCAGCAGCTTGGGTATACAGGCCAGGGGGGAAAAACTGTTTTTT. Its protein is CASSLGIQARGEKLFF. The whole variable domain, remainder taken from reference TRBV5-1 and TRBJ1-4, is KAGVTQTPRYLIKTRGQQVTLSCSPISGHRSVSWYQQTPGQGLQFLFEYFSETQRNKGNFPGRFSGRQFSNSRSEMNVSTLELGDSALYLCASSLGIQARGEKLFFGSGTQLSVL.

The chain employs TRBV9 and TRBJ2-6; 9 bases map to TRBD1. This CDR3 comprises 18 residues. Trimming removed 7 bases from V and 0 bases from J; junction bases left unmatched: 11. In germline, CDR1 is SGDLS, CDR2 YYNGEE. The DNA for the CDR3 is TGTGCCAGCGGACCGGCCAGGACAGGGGACTCTGGGGCCAACGTCCTGACTTTC. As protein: CASGPARTGDSGANVLTF.

The CDR3 sequence: CASSSNTPGYGYTF. CDR3 in DNA: TGTGCCAGCAGCTCAAACACCCCGGGCTATGGCTACACCTTC. The chain carries TRBV6-5 and TRBJ1-2; D not resolved. The germline V gene encodes CDR1 MNHEY and CDR2 SVGAGI. The CDR3 runs to 14 residues. The V end lost 6 bases, the J end lost 4 bases, and 15 bases lay between the germline ends.

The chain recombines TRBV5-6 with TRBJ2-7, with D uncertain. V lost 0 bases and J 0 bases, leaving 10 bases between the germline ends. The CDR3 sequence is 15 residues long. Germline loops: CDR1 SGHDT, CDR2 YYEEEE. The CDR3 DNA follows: TGTGCCAGCAGCTTGGCACCAGCCTTCTCCTACGAGCAGTACTTC. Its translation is CASSLAPAFSYEQYF.

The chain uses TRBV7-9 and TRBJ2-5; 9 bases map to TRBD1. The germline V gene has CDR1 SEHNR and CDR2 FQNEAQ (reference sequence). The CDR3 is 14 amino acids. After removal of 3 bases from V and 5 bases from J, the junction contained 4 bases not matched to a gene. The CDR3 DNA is TGTGCCAGCAGCTTCATACAGGGGGCCGAGACCCAGTACTTC. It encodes CASSFIQGAETQYF.

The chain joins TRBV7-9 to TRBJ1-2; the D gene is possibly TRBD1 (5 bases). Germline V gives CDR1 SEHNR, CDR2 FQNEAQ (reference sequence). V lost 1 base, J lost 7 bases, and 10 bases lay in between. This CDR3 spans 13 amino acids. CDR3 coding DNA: TGTGCCAGCAGCTTAGGCGGGGCACGTGGCTACACCTTC. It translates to CASSLGGARGYTF.

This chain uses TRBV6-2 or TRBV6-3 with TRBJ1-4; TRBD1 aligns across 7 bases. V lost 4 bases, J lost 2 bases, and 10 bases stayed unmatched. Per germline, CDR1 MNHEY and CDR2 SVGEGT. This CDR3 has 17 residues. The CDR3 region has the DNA TGTGCCAGCAGTTCCCGACAGGGAGAGTCGACTAATGAAAAACTGTTTTTT. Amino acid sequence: CASSSRQGESTNEKLFF.

The CDR3 region has the DNA TGTGCCAGCAGCTTAGGGCCACAGTGGCAAGAGACCCAGTACTTC. It yields the protein CASSLGPQWQETQYF. The chain joins TRBV7-7 to TRBJ2-5; D gene ambiguous. Germline CDR1 SSHAT, CDR2 FNYEAQ (reference sequence). Trimming took off 1 base at V and 2 bases at J, with 11 bases between the two ends. The CDR3 has 15 amino acids. Variable domain in full (rest from reference TRBV7-7 and TRBJ2-5): GAGVSQSPRYKVTKRGQDVTLRCDPISSHATLYWYQQALGQGPEFLTYFNYEAQPDKSGLPSDRFSAERPEGSISTLTIQRTEQRDSAMYRCASSLGPQWQETQYFGPGTRLLVL.

CDR3: CASSVDSSFVQPQHF. The CDR3 DNA reads TGTGCCAGCAGCGTAGATTCTTCTTTCGTCCAGCCCCAGCATTTT. The V and J genes are TRBV9 and TRBJ1-5; D not certain. V was trimmed by 0 bases and J by 7 bases, leaving 14 bases between them. Germline V gene sequence: CDR1 SGDLS, CDR2 YYNGEE. The CDR3 has 15 residues.

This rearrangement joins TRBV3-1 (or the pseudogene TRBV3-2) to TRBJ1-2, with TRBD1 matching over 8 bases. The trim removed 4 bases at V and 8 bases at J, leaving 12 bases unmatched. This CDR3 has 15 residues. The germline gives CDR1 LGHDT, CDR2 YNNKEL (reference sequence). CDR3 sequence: CASSPVTGAMGGYTF. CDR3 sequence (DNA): TGTGCCAGCAGCCCGGTGACAGGGGCAATGGGAGGCTACACCTTC.

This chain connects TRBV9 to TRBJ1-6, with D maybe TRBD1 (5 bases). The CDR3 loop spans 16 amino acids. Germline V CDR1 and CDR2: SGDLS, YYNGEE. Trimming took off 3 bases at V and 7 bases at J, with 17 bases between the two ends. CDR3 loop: CASSAGWDGWNSPLHF. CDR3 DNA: TGTGCCAGCAGCGCTGGGTGGGACGGATGGAATTCACCCCTCCACTTT.

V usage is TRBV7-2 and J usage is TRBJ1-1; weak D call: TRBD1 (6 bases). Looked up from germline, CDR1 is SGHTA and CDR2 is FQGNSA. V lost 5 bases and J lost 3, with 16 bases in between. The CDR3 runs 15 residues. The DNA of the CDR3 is TGTGCCAGCAGCCTTCTTACAGGGTTGGACACTGAAGCTTTCTTT. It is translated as CASSLLTGLDTEAFF.

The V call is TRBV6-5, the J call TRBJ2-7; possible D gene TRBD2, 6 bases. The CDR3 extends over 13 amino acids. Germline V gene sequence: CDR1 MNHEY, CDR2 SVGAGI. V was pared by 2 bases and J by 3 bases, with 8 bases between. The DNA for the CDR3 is TGTGCCAGCAGTTACAGGGGACTCTACGAGCAGTACTTC. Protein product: CASSYRGLYEQYF.

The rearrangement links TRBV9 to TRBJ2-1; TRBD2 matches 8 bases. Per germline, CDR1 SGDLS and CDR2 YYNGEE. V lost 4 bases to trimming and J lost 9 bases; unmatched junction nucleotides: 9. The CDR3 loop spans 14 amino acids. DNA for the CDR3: TGTGCCAGCAGCCCCCGGGGGGGCCGGATTGAGCAGTTCTTC. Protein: CASSPRGGRIEQFF.

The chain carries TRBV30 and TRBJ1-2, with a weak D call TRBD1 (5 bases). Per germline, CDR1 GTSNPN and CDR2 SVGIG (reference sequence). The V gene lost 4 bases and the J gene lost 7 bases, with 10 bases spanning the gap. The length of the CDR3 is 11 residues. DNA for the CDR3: TGTGCCTGGATCCAGGGTCGTGGCTACACCTTC. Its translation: CAWIQGRGYTF.

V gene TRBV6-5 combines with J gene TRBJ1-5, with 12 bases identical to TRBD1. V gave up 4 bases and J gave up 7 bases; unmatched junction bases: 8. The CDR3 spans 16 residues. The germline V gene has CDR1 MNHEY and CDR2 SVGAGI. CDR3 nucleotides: TGTGCCAGCAGTTTATCCGGGACAGGGGGCCAGCAGCCCCAGCATTTT. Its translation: CASSLSGTGGQQPQHF.

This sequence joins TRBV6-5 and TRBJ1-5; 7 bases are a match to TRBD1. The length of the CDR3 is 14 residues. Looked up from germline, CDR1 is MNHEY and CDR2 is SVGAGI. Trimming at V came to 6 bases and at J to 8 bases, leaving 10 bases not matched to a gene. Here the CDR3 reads CASSHRDSREPQHF. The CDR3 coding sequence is TGTGCCAGCAGCCACCGGGACAGCCGGGAGCCCCAGCATTTT.

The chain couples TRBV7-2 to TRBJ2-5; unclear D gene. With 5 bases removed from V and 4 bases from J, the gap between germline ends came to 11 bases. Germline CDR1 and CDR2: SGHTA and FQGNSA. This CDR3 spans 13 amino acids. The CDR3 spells CASSRPVPETQYF. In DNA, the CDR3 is TGTGCCAGCAGCCGTCCGGTCCCAGAGACCCAGTACTTC.